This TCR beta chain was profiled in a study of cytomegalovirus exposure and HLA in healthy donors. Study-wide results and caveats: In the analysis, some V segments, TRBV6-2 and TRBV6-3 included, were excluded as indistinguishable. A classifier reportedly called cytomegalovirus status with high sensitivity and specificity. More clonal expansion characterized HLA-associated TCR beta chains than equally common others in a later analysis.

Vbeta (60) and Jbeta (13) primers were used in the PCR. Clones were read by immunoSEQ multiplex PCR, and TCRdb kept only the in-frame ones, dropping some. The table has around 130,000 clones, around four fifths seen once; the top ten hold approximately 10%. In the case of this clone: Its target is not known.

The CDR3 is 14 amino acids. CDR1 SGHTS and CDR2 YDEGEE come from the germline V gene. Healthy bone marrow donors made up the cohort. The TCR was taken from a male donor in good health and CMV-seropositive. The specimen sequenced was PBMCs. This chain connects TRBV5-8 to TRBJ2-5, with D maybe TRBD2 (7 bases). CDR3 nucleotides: TGTGCAGGAGGGGGGGCTCCGTACCAAGAGACCCAGTACTTC. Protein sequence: CAGGGAPYQETQYF. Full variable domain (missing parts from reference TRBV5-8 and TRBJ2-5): EAGVTQSPTHLIKTRGQQATLRCSPISGHTSVYWYQQALGLGLQFLLWYDEGEERNRGNFPPRFSGRQFPNYSSELNVNALELEDSALYLCAGGGAPYQETQYFGPGTRLLVL.